The 24 T cell receptor beta chains in this list originate from one sample, sequenced in a study of regulatory T cells in long-lasting Graves disease. Construction of TCR beta libraries relied on iRepertoire HTBI primers and on Arm-PCR targeting CDR3 regions. Each CDR3 protein gets one entry after TCRdb re-called the multiplex PCR reads with MiXCR. Of a few hundred thousand distinct CDR3 sequences in the sample, less than 30% are singletons; the top ten hold under 35%. Time point in this sample: persistent/refractory GD, antithyroid drugs over 5 years with positive TRAb. PBMC RNA served as the TCR library source. The input for sequencing was peripheral blood mononuclear cells (PBMCs), taken when the disease was refractory, from a patient treated with antithyroid drugs. The receptors stem from a woman in her thirties or forties with Graves disease.

This clonotype showed up many times. The chain employs TRBV11-2 and TRBJ2-7; possibly TRBD1 or TRBD2 for D (5 bases each). Germline V gene lookup returns CDR1 SGHAT and CDR2 FQNNGV. The germline V and J ends were trimmed by 5 bases and 3 bases, with 14 bases remaining between them. The CDR3 is 14 residues long. DNA for the CDR3: TGTGCCAGCAGCCCCCGGGACCGAAACTACGAGCAGTACTTC. Amino acid sequence: CASSPRDRNYEQYF.

This clonotype was seen repeatedly, ten times or more. The V call is TRBV10-3, the J call TRBJ2-5; D may be TRBD2 (5 bases). The germline gives CDR1 ENHRY, CDR2 SYGVKD. V gave up 0 bases and J gave up 2 bases, with 13 bases separating them. This CDR3 contains 16 residues. This chain's CDR3 is CAISESWSLAQETQYF. Written as DNA, the CDR3 is TGTGCCATCAGTGAGTCGTGGTCCCTAGCACAAGAGACCCAGTACTTC.

This clonotype was observed at least ten times. The J gene is TRBJ1-5, the V gene TRBV20-1; tentatively, D is TRBD1 (6 bases). The ends were cut back, 3 bases at V and 2 bases at J, with 11 bases in the middle. Germline V gives CDR1 DFQATT, CDR2 SNEGSKA (reference sequence). CDR3 length equals 14 residues. The CDR3 DNA reads TGCAGTGCTAGGGGGGCGAGGGGCAATCAGCCCCAGCATTTT. Protein product: CSARGARGNQPQHF.

The sample holds a few counts of this clonotype. This rearrangement joins TRBV9 to TRBJ2-7, with TRBD2 matching over 9 bases. Germline loops: CDR1 SGDLS, CDR2 YYNGEE. The CDR3 is 15 amino acids. The trim removed 0 bases at V and 5 bases at J, leaving 6 bases unmatched. In nucleotides, the CDR3 is TGTGCCAGCAGCGTAGATGCGGGAGGGGAACACGAGCAGTACTTC. Encoded protein: CASSVDAGGEHEQYF.

This clonotype was recorded a few times. The chain carries TRBV19 and TRBJ2-7, with a tentative D call TRBD2 (5 bases). V lost 4 bases to trimming and J lost 4 bases, with 14 bases between them. Per the germline V gene, CDR1 is LNHDA and CDR2 is SQIVND (reference sequence). This CDR3 contains 14 residues. The CDR3 nucleotides read TGTGCCAGTAGTACCGGCCTAGGAGGATACGAGCAGTACTTC. It codes for CASSTGLGGYEQYF.

This clonotype was found many times. The chain has TRBV28 and TRBJ2-1; D remains unclear. The CDR3 is 16 amino acids. Germline CDR1 MDHEN, CDR2 SYDVKM. The V gene lost 4 bases and the J gene lost 0 bases, with 13 bases spanning the gap. In DNA, the CDR3 is TGTGCCAGCAGTTCTCCGTGGGCCACCTCCTACAATGAGCAGTTCTTC. It yields the protein CASSSPWATSYNEQFF. The full variable domain, its missing parts supplied by reference TRBV28 and TRBJ2-1, is DVKVTQSSRYLVKRTGEKVFLECVQDMDHENMFWYRQDPGLGLRLIYFSYDVKMKEKGDIPEGYSVSREKKERFSLILESASTNQTSMYLCASSSPWATSYNEQFFGPGTRLTVL.

The V gene is TRBV9, the J gene TRBJ1-5; unclear D gene. The V gene lost 0 bases and the J gene lost 4 bases, with 5 bases spanning the gap. The length of the CDR3 is 13 residues. Germline V gene lookup returns CDR1 SGDLS and CDR2 YYNGEE. CDR3 sequence reads: CASSVGLNQPQHF. The CDR3 DNA sequence: TGTGCCAGCAGCGTAGGCTTAAATCAGCCCCAGCATTTT.

The rearrangement joins TRBV11-2 to TRBJ2-3, with 8 bases fitting TRBD1. The V and J ends lost 6 bases and 4 bases, in that order; junction bases with no gene match: 6. Per germline, CDR1 SGHAT and CDR2 FQNNGV. The CDR3 is 14 residues long. Here the CDR3 DNA reads TGTGCCAGCAGGGAAGGACAGGGAGCAGATACGCAGTATTTT. Encoded protein: CASREGQGADTQYF.

This clonotype appeared many times. V and J are TRBV2 and TRBJ1-5; D not resolved. The CDR3 is 14 amino acids. Trimming stripped 3 bases from V and 0 bases from J, with 6 bases between. CDR1 and CDR2 (germline): SNHLY, FYNNEI. CDR3 region: CASSDRHSNQPQHF. The CDR3 DNA is TGTGCCAGCAGTGACAGGCATAGCAATCAGCCCCAGCATTTT.

The rearrangement joins TRBV20-1 to TRBJ2-3; D is unclear. The CDR3 has 14 amino acids. Germline CDR1 DFQATT, CDR2 SNEGSKA (reference sequence). Trimming took 6 bases from V and 6 from J, leaving 19 bases between them. The CDR3 DNA follows: TGCAGTGCATCATCCTCAACCGGGCGGGATACGCAGTATTTT. Translating it yields CSASSSTGRDTQYF.

The chain joins TRBV15 to TRBJ1-4; TRBD1 matches 8 bases. Germline V gene sequence: CDR1 LNHNV, CDR2 YYDKDF (reference sequence). The CDR3 covers 15 residues. V lost 4 bases to trimming and J lost 6 bases; unmatched junction nucleotides: 7. For the CDR3, the DNA is TGTGCCACCAGCATACACAGGGGGAGGTATGAAAAACTGTTTTTT. The encoded protein is CATSIHRGRYEKLFF. Together with reference TRBV15 and TRBJ1-4, the CDR3 gives the full variable domain: DAMVIQNPRYQVTQFGKPVTLSCSQTLNHNVMYWYQQKSSQAPKLLFHYYDKDFNNEADTPDNFQSRRPNTSFCFLDIRSPGLGDTAMYLCATSIHRGRYEKLFFGSGTQLSVL.

V is TRBV11-2 and J is TRBJ2-7; D is tentatively TRBD1 or TRBD2 (5 bases each). The V end was cut by 5 bases, the J end by 1 base, with 18 bases between. Germline-derived CDR1 and CDR2 are SGHAT and FQNNGV. The CDR3 extends over 16 amino acids. CDR3 loop: CASSTDPPGRSYEQYF. As DNA, the CDR3 is TGTGCCAGCAGCACGGACCCACCGGGACGATCCTACGAGCAGTACTTC. The full variable domain, rest sourced from reference TRBV11-2 and TRBJ2-7, is EAGVAQSPRYKIIEKRQSVAFWCNPISGHATLYWYQQILGQGPKLLIQFQNNGVVDDSQLPKDRFSAERLKGVDSTLKIQPAKLEDSAVYLCASSTDPPGRSYEQYFGPGTRLTVT.

This chain connects TRBV2 to TRBJ2-3; the D gene is possibly TRBD2 (6 bases). Germline V CDR1 and CDR2: SNHLY, FYNNEI. The CDR3 is made up of 15 amino acids. V was clipped by 6 bases and J by 3 bases, with 16 bases between them. Here the CDR3 DNA reads TGTGCCAGCAGGGTTTCGGGACTCACTACAGATACGCAGTATTTT. It yields the protein CASRVSGLTTDTQYF.

As concerns this clonotype: Being one base from a much bigger clone, this may be a read error. V is TRBV6-2 or TRBV6-3 and J is TRBJ1-1, with D perhaps matching TRBD1 (6 bases). CDR1 and CDR2 (germline): MNHEY, SVGEGT. The CDR3 is 16 residues long. The CDR3 region has the DNA TGTGCCAGCAGTGAAGGAACCAGAGGTCGGGACACTGATGCTTTCTTT. As protein: CASSEGTRGRDTDAFF.

The chain has TRBV28 and TRBJ2-1; 8 positions agree with TRBD2. The germline V gene encodes CDR1 MDHEN and CDR2 SYDVKM. After removal of 4 bases from V and 4 bases from J, the junction contained 9 bases not matched to a gene. The CDR3 has 16 residues. CDR3 region: CASSSGGSGVYNEQFF. CDR3 DNA: TGTGCCAGCAGTTCCGGTGGTAGCGGGGTATACAATGAGCAGTTCTTC.

There are many counts of this clonotype. The gene calls are TRBV6-1 and TRBJ1-4; no definite D call. The CDR3 consists of 18 residues. The V end lost 2 bases, the J end lost 5 bases, and 21 bases lay between the germline ends. The germline V gene encodes CDR1 MNHNS and CDR2 SASEGT. The CDR3 nucleotides are TGTGCCAGCAGTGAATTGGTCTTCGCGGAACAGACAAATGAAAAACTGTTTTTT. It yields the protein CASSELVFAEQTNEKLFF.

This clonotype was detected only once. CDR3 loop: CASSWPGDEQFF. The CDR3 nucleotides are TGTGCCAGCAGCTGGCCCGGGGATGAGCAGTTCTTC. The chain employs TRBV7-9 and TRBJ2-1, with D maybe TRBD2 (5 bases). This CDR3 spans 12 amino acids. The germline CDR1 and CDR2 sequences are SEHNR and FQNEAQ (reference sequence). With 4 bases removed from V and 8 bases from J, the gap between germline ends came to 9 bases. Supplemented by reference TRBV7-9 and TRBJ2-1, the full variable domain reads DTGVSQNPRHKITKRGQNVTFRCDPISEHNRLYWYRQTLGQGPEFLTYFQNEAQLEKSRLLSDRFSAERPKGSFSTLEIQRTEQGDSAMYLCASSWPGDEQFFGPGTRLTVL.

The V call is TRBV24-1, the J call TRBJ1-2; 9 bases are a match to TRBD1. V shed 2 bases, J shed 6 bases, and the junction held 6 bases outside the gene matches. The CDR3 spans 15 residues. CDR1 KGHDR and CDR2 SFDVKD come from the germline V gene. CDR3 DNA sequence: TGTGCCACCAGTGATTCCGGGACAGGGACCCATGGCTACACCTTC. Translation gives CATSDSGTGTHGYTF.

This clonotype occurred a few times. This sequence may be a read error, since a much larger clone differs from it by one base. The CDR3 bases are TGTGCCAGCAGTTACTCGCGACTAGCGGAGGCCCAGTACTTC. Its protein product is CASSYSRLAEAQYF. The rearrangement links TRBV6-5 to TRBJ2-5; 9 bases are a match to TRBD2. The CDR3 has 14 amino acids. The ends lost 0 bases at V and 9 bases at J; junction bases unmatched: 5. Looked up from germline, CDR1 is MNHEY and CDR2 is SVGAGI.

CDR3 bases: TGTGCCAGTAGTAAGATGGATCAGCCCCAGCATTTT. Its protein is CASSKMDQPQHF. The V call is TRBV19, the J call TRBJ1-5; D is unresolved. The V gene lost 4 bases and the J gene lost 5 bases, with 6 bases spanning the gap. This CDR3 region has 12 residues. The germline gives CDR1 LNHDA, CDR2 SQIVND (reference sequence).

As concerns this clonotype: This may come from a read error, since a much larger clone is one base off. The chain recombines TRBV18 with TRBJ2-5; D remains ambiguous. The germline CDR1 and CDR2 sequences are KGHSH and LQKENI. The CDR3 loop spans 15 amino acids. V was shortened by 0 bases and J by 1 base, with 9 bases between the two germline ends. The CDR3 here is CASSPPYGLQETQYF. CDR3 DNA sequence: TGTGCCAGCTCACCACCGTACGGTCTCCAAGAGACCCAGTACTTC. The variable domain in full, completed from reference TRBV18 and TRBJ2-5, reads NAGVMQNPRHLVRRRGQEARLRCSPMKGHSHVYWYRQLPEEGLKFMVYLQKENIIDESGMPKERFSAEFPKEGPSILRIQQVVRGDSAAYFCASSPPYGLQETQYFGPGTRLLVL.

The chain employs TRBV19 and TRBJ2-5; a weak D match, TRBD1 (6 bases). Germline values: CDR1 LNHDA, CDR2 SQIVND (reference sequence). CDR3 size: 13 residues. The V end was cut by 6 bases, the J end by 3 bases, with 11 bases between. CDR3 sequence (DNA): TGTGCCAGTAGCAAGGACAGAGAAGAGACCCAGTACTTC. As protein: CASSKDREETQYF.

This clonotype was observed at least ten times. The chain employs TRBV11-2 and TRBJ2-4; D ambiguous. Germline V gene data show CDR1 as SGHAT and CDR2 as FQNNGV. V lost 11 bases and J 0 bases, leaving 14 bases between the germline ends. The CDR3 contains 14 residues. The CDR3 nucleotides are TGTGCCTCCCACGCTATTCTAGCCAAAAACATTCAGTACTTC. As protein: CASHAILAKNIQYF.

This clonotype was counted at least ten times. The genes are TRBV12-3 or TRBV12-4 and TRBJ1-1; unclear D gene. V lost 6 bases and J lost 1, with 9 bases in between. The CDR3 contains 13 residues. The DNA of the CDR3 is TGTGCCAGCAGCTTAAGACAGAACACTGAAGCTTTCTTT. Protein: CASSLRQNTEAFF.